A single sample gave rise to the 2 T cell receptor beta chains below, sequenced in a study of T cell repertoires in cytomegalovirus infection. Which antigens these TCRs recognize remains unknown. A single record per CDR3 protein comes from TCRdb applying MiXCR to the reads. In the table there are about a million distinct CDR3 sequences, less than 40% of which are singletons. Sequencing used cultured CD8+ T cells from PBMCs, obtained from culture after CMV antigen stimulation. These receptors all come from a human donor in good health (CMV status not recorded). Some clones in this sample may be carry-over from other donors' samples.

The chain is built from TRBV7-6 and TRBJ2-7; D not certain. Germline CDR1 is SGHVS and CDR2 is FNYEAQ. This CDR3 has 14 amino acids. The ends were cut back, 1 base at V and 3 bases at J, with 10 bases in the middle. CDR3 in amino acids: CASSLVPQHYEQYF. DNA for the CDR3: TGTGCCAGCAGCTTAGTCCCCCAGCACTACGAGCAGTACTTC.

This clonotype was recorded many times. The rearrangement joins TRBV7-8 to TRBJ2-3, with a tentative D call TRBD1 (6 bases). Trimming left V 5 bases short and J 0 bases short, with 12 bases between. Germline V lookup: CDR1 SGHVS, CDR2 FQNEAQ. CDR3 length equals 15 residues. CDR3 in amino acids: CASSGWTDSTDTQYF. In DNA form, the CDR3 reads TGTGCCAGCAGCGGGTGGACAGACAGCACAGATACGCAGTATTTT.